The present entry profiles one TCR beta chain with its context. As yet, its antigen is unknown. These data originate in a study of T cells in pancreatic ductal adenocarcinoma. Generated by immunoSEQ multiplex PCR, the TCRdb table keeps only in-frame clones and is missing some. In the table there are tens of thousands of clones, approximately 92% of which are singletons. Points from the study as a whole: Enrichment of CD45RO+ effector over naive T cells in tumors may bias clonality. The resected cohort was biased toward the minority with early-stage disease. Blood had more productive templates and roughly 8-fold more unique clonotypes than tumor. No significant tumor-blood clonality difference; means were about 0.1 and 0.07.

Selected pancreatic ductal adenocarcinoma patients had undergone surgery without neoadjuvant therapy. The clonotype originates from a human donor with pancreatic ductal adenocarcinoma. Sample: PBMCs.

The CDR3: CSVDRGHTEAFF. Here the CDR3 DNA reads TGCAGCGTTGACAGGGGGCACACTGAAGCTTTCTTT. The chain is built from TRBV29-1 and TRBJ1-1, with 8 bases that match TRBD1. Germline loops: CDR1 SQVTM, CDR2 ANQGSEA. The V gene end was trimmed by 3 bases and the J gene end by 3 bases; junction bases not matched to a gene: 0. This CDR3 comprises 12 residues.